This TCR beta chain came from a study of CD8 T cells in Susac syndrome. Trimming removed 2 bases from V and 6 bases from J, with 16 bases in between. The CDR3 sequence is 15 residues long. Germline CDR1 and CDR2: KGHSH and LQKENI. Reverse transcription of about 0.5 to 1 ug RNA used random hexamers. MiXCR, applied by TCRdb to the immunoSEQ multiplex PCR reads, yields one record per CDR3 protein. The sample yields roughly 130,000 distinct CDR3 sequences, about 95% seen once. Sequencing input: CD4+ T cells from PBMCs. V gene TRBV18 combines with J gene TRBJ1-1; D unresolved. The receptor comes from a human donor in good health. The CDR3 bases are TGTGCCAGCTCACCAAAACTAAGGGTAATGGCTGAAGCTTTCTTT. Its translation: CASSPKLRVMAEAFF.